This is a list of T cell receptor beta chains from one sample in a study of cytomegalovirus exposure and HLA in healthy donors. The method was immunoSEQ multiplex PCR; TCRdb's version includes in-frame clones alone and lacks a portion of them. The sample comprises 150,000 to 200,000 clones, 80% of which are singletons, and around 6.5% rests with the top ten. The sequencing input was PBMCs. Every receptor here comes from a male donor in good health and CMV-seropositive. Each CDR3 is given with its conserved first and last residue. The D gene is left open where the match is weak. A clone size is listed for some rows: how often the clone was seen (once, few, many), or a class if it is expanded.

clone_size	d_call	v_call	j_call	cdr3_aa	cdr3_nt
-	-	TRBV9	TRBJ1-2	CASSARDNDYTF	TGTGCCAGCAGCGCCCGGGACAATGACTACACCTTC
-	-	TRBV5-4	TRBJ2-1	CASSRGSGTYNEQFF	TGTGCCAGCAGCCGGGGTTCAGGAACATACAATGAGCAGTTCTTC
-	TRBD2	TRBV2	TRBJ2-4	CASSDGLALAKNIQYF	TGTGCCAGCAGTGACGGACTAGCGTTAGCCAAAAACATTCAGTACTTC
-	-	TRBV6-5	TRBJ1-2	CASSYSGGLKHGYTF	TGTGCCAGCAGTTACTCTGGGGGGTTGAAACATGGCTACACCTTC
-	-	TRBV6-6	TRBJ2-7	CASSYAAQGYEQYF	TGTGCCAGCAGTTACGCGGCACAGGGCTACGAGCAGTACTTC
-	TRBD1	TRBV10-3	TRBJ2-5	CAISESGQGAETQYF	TGTGCCATCAGTGAGTCAGGACAGGGAGCGGAGACCCAGTACTTC
-	TRBD1	TRBV9	TRBJ2-7	CASSVGTGTYEQYF	TGTGCCAGCAGCGTAGGGACAGGGACGTACGAGCAGTACTTC
-	-	TRBV5-8	TRBJ1-5	CASSLGVSNQPQHF	TGTGCCAGCAGTCTCGGGGTTAGCAATCAGCCCCAGCATTTT
-	-	TRBV6-5	TRBJ1-1	CASRPTGQGQAFF	TGTGCCAGCAGACCTACAGGGCAGGGACAAGCTTTCTTT
-	-	TRBV18	TRBJ1-5	CASSPGGNQPQHF	TGTGCCAGCTCACCCGGGGGCAATCAGCCCCAGCATTTT
-	-	TRBV28	TRBJ1-1	CASSLGRGWEAFF	TGTGCCAGCAGTTTGGGCAGGGGTTGGGAAGCTTTCTTT
-	-	TRBV19	TRBJ1-2	CASSMTGGSVYGYTF	TGTGCCAGTAGTATGACGGGAGGTTCAGTCTATGGCTACACCTTC
-	TRBD1	TRBV30	TRBJ1-2	CAWTETGGVSSYGYTF	TGTGCCTGGACCGAAACAGGGGGTGTTAGTAGCTATGGCTACACCTTC
-	TRBD2	TRBV27	TRBJ2-3	CASRKGLAGEGGDTQYF	TGTGCCAGCAGAAAGGGGCTAGCGGGAGAAGGAGGAGATACGCAGTATTTT
-	-	TRBV19	TRBJ1-5	CASSVGIDYSNQPQHF	TGTGCCAGTAGTGTTGGGATCGACTATAGCAATCAGCCCCAGCATTTT
-	TRBD2	TRBV18	TRBJ2-7	CASSPGLAGGRSSYEQYF	TGTGCCAGCTCACCAGGACTAGCGGGAGGAAGGAGCTCCTACGAGCAGTACTTC
-	-	TRBV5-6	TRBJ1-5	CASSLVSGGQPQHF	TGTGCCAGCAGCTTGGTATCTGGGGGGCAGCCCCAGCATTTT
few	TRBD1	TRBV6-1	TRBJ1-4	CATLSGTGGGKLFF	TGTGCCACCCTCTCCGGGACAGGGGGAGGAAAACTGTTTTTT
-	TRBD1	TRBV11-2	TRBJ2-1	CASSLAPGQGSSEQFF	TGTGCCAGCAGCTTAGCCCCGGGACAGGGGAGTAGTGAGCAGTTCTTC
few	TRBD2	TRBV19	TRBJ2-1	CASSIAAGRAYEQFF	TGTGCCAGTAGTATTGCAGCGGGGAGAGCATATGAGCAGTTCTTC
-	-	TRBV27	TRBJ2-7	CASSFNGLIYEQYF	TGTGCCAGCAGTTTCAACGGACTGATCTACGAGCAGTACTTC
-	-	TRBV6-5	TRBJ2-5	CASSYQGGETQYF	TGTGCCAGCAGTTATCAGGGGGGCGAGACCCAGTACTTC
few	TRBD1	TRBV14	TRBJ1-1	CASSLQGTYTEAFF	TGTGCCAGCAGCTTACAGGGGACGTACACTGAAGCTTTCTTT
-	-	TRBV6-4	TRBJ1-2	CASSDSAGLGGYTF	TGTGCCAGCAGTGACAGTGCAGGGTTGGGCGGCTACACCTTC
-	-	TRBV10-3	TRBJ2-7	CAISESLAEQYF	TGTGCCATCAGTGAGTCGTTAGCCGAGCAGTACTTC
-	-	TRBV5-1	TRBJ2-7	CASSLDTAEVNEQYF	TGCGCCAGCAGCTTGGATACAGCCGAAGTCAACGAGCAGTACTTC
-	TRBD2	TRBV7-2	TRBJ2-5	CASSPQLAARGETQYF	TGTGCCAGCAGCCCACAACTAGCGGCCCGAGGAGAGACCCAGTACTTC
once	-	TRBV2	TRBJ2-5	CASSLDYQETQYF	TGTGCCAGCAGTCTGGACTATCAAGAGACCCAGTACTTC
-	TRBD1	TRBV27	TRBJ2-1	CASSPQGAINEQFF	TGTGCCAGCAGTCCCCAGGGGGCGATCAATGAGCAGTTCTTC
-	-	TRBV7-8	TRBJ1-2	CASSSGYGYTF	TGTGCCAGCAGCTCCGGGTATGGCTACACCTTC
-	-	TRBV28	TRBJ1-4	CASSFNQDGEKLFF	TGTGCCAGCAGTTTTAACCAGGATGGTGAAAAACTGTTTTTT
once	-	TRBV27	TRBJ1-5	CASSHRVGRGNQPQHF	TGTGCCAGCAGCCACAGGGTCGGTCGGGGCAATCAGCCCCAGCATTTT
-	TRBD1	TRBV4-2	TRBJ1-6	CASSQAAGGRRSPLHF	TGTGCCAGCAGCCAAGCGGCAGGGGGCAGACGTTCACCCCTCCACTTT
-	TRBD2	TRBV18	TRBJ2-1	CASSPREAGGRNEQFF	TGTGCCAGCTCACCACGTGAAGCGGGAGGCCGGAATGAGCAGTTCTTC
-	TRBD1	TRBV29-1	TRBJ1-5	CSATTGGGSNQPQHF	TGCAGCGCTACAACAGGGGGCGGGAGCAATCAGCCCCAGCATTTT
-	TRBD2	TRBV5-1	TRBJ2-1	CASSVTGTSGYNEQFF	TGCGCCAGCAGCGTTACCGGGACTAGCGGTTACAATGAGCAGTTCTTC
-	TRBD1	TRBV5-4	TRBJ2-7	CASSSKRDRTYEQYF	TGTGCCAGCAGCTCAAAACGGGACAGAACCTACGAGCAGTACTTC
-	TRBD1	TRBV2	TRBJ1-5	CASRAGGNQPQHF	TGTGCCAGCAGGGCAGGGGGGAATCAGCCCCAGCATTTT
few	-	TRBV4-1	TRBJ1-3	CASSQDRAGRSGNTIYF	TGCGCCAGCAGCCAAGATCGGGCGGGCCGGTCCGGAAACACCATATATTTT
-	-	TRBV27	TRBJ2-3	CASSPWGEGTDTQYF	TGTGCCAGCAGCCCCTGGGGGGAAGGCACAGATACGCAGTATTTT
few	-	TRBV5-6	TRBJ2-1	CASSLGVGSGNEQFF	TGTGCCAGCAGCTTGGGAGTCGGGAGCGGGAATGAGCAGTTCTTC
-	TRBD1	TRBV7-9	TRBJ1-4	CASSQTGMEEKLFF	TGTGCCAGCAGTCAGACAGGGATGGAGGAAAAACTGTTTTTT
-	-	TRBV5-1	TRBJ1-5	CASSLEGVQPQHF	TGCGCCAGCAGCTTGGAGGGGGTGCAGCCCCAGCATTTT
-	-	TRBV5-6	TRBJ1-5	CASSPGVSLNQPQHF	TGTGCCAGCAGCCCAGGGGTCTCTCTCAATCAGCCCCAGCATTTT
few	TRBD1	TRBV6-5	TRBJ1-2	CASRGGGQEYGYTF	TGTGCCAGCAGGGGAGGGGGACAGGAGTATGGCTACACCTTC
-	-	TRBV30	TRBJ2-3	CAWSVQGTDTQYF	TGTGCCTGGAGTGTACAGGGTACAGATACGCAGTATTTT
once	-	TRBV7-9	TRBJ1-4	CASSPRQGIGKEGEKLFF	TGTGCCAGCAGCCCCCGGCAGGGGATTGGTAAAGAAGGTGAAAAACTGTTTTTT
-	-	TRBV9	TRBJ2-1	CASSAQLSREQFF	TGTGCCAGCAGCGCTCAGTTGTCCCGTGAGCAGTTCTTC
-	TRBD2	TRBV4-1	TRBJ2-7	CASSQGDSGSEQYF	TGCGCCAGCAGCCAAGGGGATAGCGGGAGCGAGCAGTACTTC
-	TRBD2	TRBV23-1	TRBJ2-3	CASSQSGGSSPDTQYF	TGCGCCAGCAGTCAATCCGGCGGGAGTAGCCCAGATACGCAGTATTTT
-	TRBD2	TRBV18	TRBJ2-1	CASSPTSASGDEQFF	TGTGCCAGCTCACCTACTAGCGCGAGTGGTGATGAGCAGTTCTTC